The rows below give T cell receptor beta chains drawn from one sample of a study of blood T cell repertoires in COVID-19. Sequencing used immunoSEQ multiplex PCR; TCRdb keeps in-frame clones, though not all of them. Of about 150,000 clones in the sample, more than 75% are singletons; the top ten hold more than 7.5%. The sample was peripheral blood. These receptors were obtained from a woman aged 55-69 years with COVID-19, enrolled during active disease. Each CDR3 is given with its conserved first and last residue. Fields, in order: V gene, J gene, D gene, clone size, CDR3 DNA, CDR3 protein. D genes are given only for firm matches. Some rows have no size entry. The others give once, few or many, or a class for an expanded clone.

V: TRBV7-8
J: TRBJ1-1
D: -
size: -
DNA: TGTGCCAGCAGCTTACTAGGGACAAGGAACACTGAAGCTTTCTTT
CDR3: CASSLLGTRNTEAFF

V: TRBV20-1
J: TRBJ1-5
D: -
size: -
DNA: TGCAGTGCTAGTCCCGGTTATAGCAATCAGCCCCAGCATTTT
CDR3: CSASPGYSNQPQHF

V: TRBV29-1
J: TRBJ2-5
D: -
size: -
DNA: TGCAGCGTTGTGTTGGTAGGGGGCCAAGAGACCCAGTACTTC
CDR3: CSVVLVGGQETQYF

V: TRBV2
J: TRBJ1-1
D: -
size: -
DNA: TGTGCCAGCAGTAAACCCTCGGGGAACACTGAAGCTTTCTTT
CDR3: CASSKPSGNTEAFF

V: TRBV19
J: TRBJ1-1
D: TRBD1
size: -
DNA: TGTGCCAGTGGGCGGACAGGGTTCGTGAACACTGAAGCTTTCTTT
CDR3: CASGRTGFVNTEAFF

V: TRBV18
J: TRBJ2-1
D: TRBD2
size: -
DNA: TGTGCCAGCTCGTCTAGCGGGTTCCGGAGCTCCTACAATGAGCAGTTCTTC
CDR3: CASSSSGFRSSYNEQFF

V: TRBV5-4
J: TRBJ1-2
D: TRBD1
size: once
DNA: TGTGCCAGCAGCTTGGGCGGACAGGAGTCCTATGGCTACACCTTC
CDR3: CASSLGGQESYGYTF

V: TRBV14
J: TRBJ1-5
D: -
size: -
DNA: TGTGCCAGCAGCCAAGGAATGCGCCAGCCCCAGCATTTT
CDR3: CASSQGMRQPQHF

V: TRBV5-1
J: TRBJ1-5
D: -
size: -
DNA: TGCGCCAGCAGCTTGTACGGGGAAGAGAATCAGCCCCAGCATTTT
CDR3: CASSLYGEENQPQHF

V: TRBV21-1
J: TRBJ1-1
D: -
size: -
DNA: TGTGCCAGCAGCAAAAGGAGCCCCAGTATGAACACTGAAGCTTTCTTT
CDR3: CASSKRSPSMNTEAFF

V: TRBV5-1
J: TRBJ1-1
D: -
size: -
DNA: TGCGCCAGCAGTGCCGGGAGCACTGAAGCTTTCTTT
CDR3: CASSAGSTEAFF

V: TRBV6-5
J: TRBJ1-4
D: -
size: few
DNA: TGTGCCAGCAGTTACTCCCGGGCTAATGAAAAACTGTTTTTT
CDR3: CASSYSRANEKLFF

V: TRBV2
J: TRBJ1-5
D: TRBD1
size: -
DNA: TGTGCCAGCAGCGCAGGGGGCGTCAGCAATCAGCCCCAGCATTTT
CDR3: CASSAGGVSNQPQHF

V: TRBV6-5
J: TRBJ1-1
D: -
size: many
DNA: TGTGCCAGCAGCCTCACCCCAGGGGCTTTCTTT
CDR3: CASSLTPGAFF

V: TRBV12-3/TRBV12-4
J: TRBJ1-1
D: -
size: once
DNA: TGTGCCAGCAGGATACAGAACACTGAAGCTTTCTTT
CDR3: CASRIQNTEAFF

V: TRBV30
J: TRBJ1-3
D: TRBD1
size: -
DNA: TGTGCCTGTTTAAGAAGGCAGGGGGCTTTCGGAAACACCATATATTTT
CDR3: CACLRRQGAFGNTIYF

V: TRBV7-9
J: TRBJ1-1
D: -
size: -
DNA: TGTGCCAGCAGCTTAGAACAGCCGAACACTGAAGCTTTCTTT
CDR3: CASSLEQPNTEAFF

V: TRBV11-2
J: TRBJ1-2
D: -
size: once
DNA: TGTGCCAGCAGCTTAGGATCAGCGAACTATGGCTACACCTTC
CDR3: CASSLGSANYGYTF

V: TRBV10-3
J: TRBJ2-2
D: TRBD2
size: -
DNA: TGTGCCATCAGTGAGTCGAATCGGGGTAGCGGGACCAACACCGGGGAGCTGTTTTTT
CDR3: CAISESNRGSGTNTGELFF

V: TRBV6-1
J: TRBJ1-2
D: TRBD1
size: -
DNA: TGTGCCAGCAGATACGCCGCAGGGGGCCATGGCTACACCTTC
CDR3: CASRYAAGGHGYTF

V: TRBV7-9
J: TRBJ1-4
D: TRBD1
size: -
DNA: TGTGCCAGCAGCTTTAGGACAGGGAGTGAAAAACTGTTTTTT
CDR3: CASSFRTGSEKLFF

V: TRBV5-1
J: TRBJ1-1
D: -
size: -
DNA: TGCGCCAGCAGCTTGGATCCGGGTGGGGGAGGTGAAGCTTTCTTT
CDR3: CASSLDPGGGGEAFF

V: TRBV14
J: TRBJ2-7
D: TRBD2
size: -
DNA: TGTGCCAGCAGCCGAGGACTAGCGGTCTACGAGCAGTACTTC
CDR3: CASSRGLAVYEQYF

V: TRBV7-8
J: TRBJ2-2
D: TRBD2
size: -
DNA: TGTGCCAGCAGCTACCGACTAGCGTCGAACACCGGGGAGCTGTTTTTT
CDR3: CASSYRLASNTGELFF

V: TRBV4-2
J: TRBJ2-3
D: -
size: -
DNA: TGTGCCAGCAGCCAAGCTCCGGGGAGATTCACAGATACGCAGTATTTT
CDR3: CASSQAPGRFTDTQYF

V: TRBV10-3
J: TRBJ1-1
D: -
size: few
DNA: TGTGCCATCAGTGGAGGGAACACTGAAGCTTTCTTT
CDR3: CAISGGNTEAFF

V: TRBV10-3
J: TRBJ1-5
D: -
size: once
DNA: TGTGCCATCAGTGAGCAGACAGATCAGCCCCAGCATTTT
CDR3: CAISEQTDQPQHF

V: TRBV9
J: TRBJ2-1
D: -
size: -
DNA: TGTGCCAGCAGCAAAGAAGGGGGCTCCTACAATGAGCAGTTCTTC
CDR3: CASSKEGGSYNEQFF

V: TRBV5-4
J: TRBJ2-5
D: TRBD2
size: -
DNA: TGTGCCAGCAGCTTGGTTGCGGGAGGGGGGGAGACCCAGTACTTC
CDR3: CASSLVAGGGETQYF

V: TRBV19
J: TRBJ1-4
D: TRBD1
size: few
DNA: TGTGCCAGTAGGACTCCCGGGACAGGGGGTGAAAAACTGTTTTTT
CDR3: CASRTPGTGGEKLFF

V: TRBV4-2
J: TRBJ1-6
D: -
size: -
DNA: TGTGCCAGCAGCCAACCACAGGGTGGCTTCTCACCCCTCCACTTT
CDR3: CASSQPQGGFSPLHF

V: TRBV7-2
J: TRBJ2-2
D: TRBD2
size: -
DNA: TGTGCCAGCAGCTTATATCGCGGGGGGCCGGGGGCCGGGGAGCTGTTTTTT
CDR3: CASSLYRGGPGAGELFF

V: TRBV6-5
J: TRBJ1-3
D: TRBD1
size: once
DNA: TGTGCCAGCAGAACCTCTCGGGACAGGGTATACACCATATATTTT
CDR3: CASRTSRDRVYTIYF